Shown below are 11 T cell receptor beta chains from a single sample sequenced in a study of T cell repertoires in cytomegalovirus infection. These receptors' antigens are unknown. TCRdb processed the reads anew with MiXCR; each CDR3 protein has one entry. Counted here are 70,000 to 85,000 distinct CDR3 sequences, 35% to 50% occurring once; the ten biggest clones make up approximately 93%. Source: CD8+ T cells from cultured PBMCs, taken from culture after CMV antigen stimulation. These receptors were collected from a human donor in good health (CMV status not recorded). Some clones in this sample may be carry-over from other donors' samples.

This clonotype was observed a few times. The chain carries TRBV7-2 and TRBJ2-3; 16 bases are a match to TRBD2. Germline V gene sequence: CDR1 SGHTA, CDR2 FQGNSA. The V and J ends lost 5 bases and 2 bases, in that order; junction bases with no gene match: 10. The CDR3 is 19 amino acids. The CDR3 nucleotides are TGTGCCAGCAGCGAGGTCCCGGGACTAGCGGGGGGGCCCACAGATACGCAGTATTTT. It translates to CASSEVPGLAGGPTDTQYF.

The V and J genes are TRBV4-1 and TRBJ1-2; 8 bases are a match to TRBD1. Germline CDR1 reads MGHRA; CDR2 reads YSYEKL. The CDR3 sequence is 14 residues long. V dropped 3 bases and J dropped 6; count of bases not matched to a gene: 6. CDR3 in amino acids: CASSHRGLENGYTF. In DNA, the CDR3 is TGCGCCAGCAGCCACAGGGGGCTTGAGAATGGCTACACCTTC.

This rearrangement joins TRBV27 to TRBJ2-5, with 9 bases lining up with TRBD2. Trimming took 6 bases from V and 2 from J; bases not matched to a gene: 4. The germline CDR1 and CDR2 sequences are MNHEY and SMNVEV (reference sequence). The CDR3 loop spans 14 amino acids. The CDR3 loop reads CASRRLAEQETQYF. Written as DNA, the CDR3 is TGTGCCAGCAGGCGACTAGCGGAGCAAGAGACCCAGTACTTC.

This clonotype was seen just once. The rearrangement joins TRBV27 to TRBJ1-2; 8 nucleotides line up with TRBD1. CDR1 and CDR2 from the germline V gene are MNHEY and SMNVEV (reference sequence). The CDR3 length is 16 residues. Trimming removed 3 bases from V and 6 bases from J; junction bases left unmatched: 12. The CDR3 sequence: CASSFAPQGDGDGYTF. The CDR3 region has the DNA TGTGCCAGCAGTTTCGCTCCACAGGGGGACGGAGATGGCTACACCTTC.

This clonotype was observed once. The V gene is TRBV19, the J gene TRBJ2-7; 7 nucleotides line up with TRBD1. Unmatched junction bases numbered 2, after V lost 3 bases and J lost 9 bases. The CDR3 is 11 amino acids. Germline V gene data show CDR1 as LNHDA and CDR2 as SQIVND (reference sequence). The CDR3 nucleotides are TGTGCCAGTAGTATGGGGGACAGGCAGTACTTC. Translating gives CASSMGDRQYF.

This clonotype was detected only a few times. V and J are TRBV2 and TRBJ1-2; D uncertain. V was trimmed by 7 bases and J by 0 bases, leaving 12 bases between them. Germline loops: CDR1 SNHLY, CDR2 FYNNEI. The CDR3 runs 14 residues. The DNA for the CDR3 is TGTGCCAGCACGACGGGCATAGCTAACTATGGCTACACCTTC. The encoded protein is CASTTGIANYGYTF.

CDR3 sequence: CASSQDLGAANTEAFF. As DNA, the CDR3 is TGCGCCAGCAGCCAAGATCTCGGTGCGGCGAACACTGAAGCTTTCTTT. The chain recombines TRBV4-1 with TRBJ1-1; D remains ambiguous. There are 16 residues in the CDR3. CDR1 is MGHRA and CDR2 is YSYEKL in the germline V gene. Trimming cost V 0 bases and J 1 base, with 12 bases left between them.

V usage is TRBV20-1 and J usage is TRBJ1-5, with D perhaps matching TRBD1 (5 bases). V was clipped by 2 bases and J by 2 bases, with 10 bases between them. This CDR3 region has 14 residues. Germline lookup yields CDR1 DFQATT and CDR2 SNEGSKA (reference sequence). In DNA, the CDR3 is TGCAGTGCTAGATCAGGGAGTGGCAATCAGCCCCAGCATTTT. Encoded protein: CSARSGSGNQPQHF.

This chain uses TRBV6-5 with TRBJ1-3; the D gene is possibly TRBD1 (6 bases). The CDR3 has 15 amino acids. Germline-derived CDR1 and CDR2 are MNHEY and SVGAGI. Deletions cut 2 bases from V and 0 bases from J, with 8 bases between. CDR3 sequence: CASSYGTNSGNTIYF. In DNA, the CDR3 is TGTGCCAGCAGTTACGGGACAAACTCTGGAAACACCATATATTTT.

This CDR3 reads CASSLGSGGLNEQFF. In DNA form, the CDR3 reads TGTGCCAGCAGTTTAGGTAGCGGGGGCCTCAATGAGCAGTTCTTC. This rearrangement joins TRBV27 to TRBJ2-1, with 9 bases aligning to TRBD2. Germline V gene data show CDR1 as MNHEY and CDR2 as SMNVEV (reference sequence). This CDR3 contains 15 residues. V was clipped by 2 bases and J by 6 bases; unmatched bases: 5.

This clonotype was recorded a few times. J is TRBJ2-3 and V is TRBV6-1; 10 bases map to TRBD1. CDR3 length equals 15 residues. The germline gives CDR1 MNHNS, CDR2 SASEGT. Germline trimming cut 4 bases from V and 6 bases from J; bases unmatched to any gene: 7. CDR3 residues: CASSGDRGPIDTQYF. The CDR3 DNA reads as TGTGCCAGCAGTGGAGACAGGGGGCCGATTGATACGCAGTATTTT.